A single count supports the clone carrying this TCR beta chain. This specimen comes from a study of blood T cell repertoires in COVID-19. Study-level information: Nucleic acid was either cDNA or gDNA, and it came from T cells, B-cell-depleted T cells, or PBMCs.

V shed 9 bases and J 5 bases; nucleotides not matched to a gene: 8. CDR1 and CDR2 (germline): LNHDA, SQIVND (reference sequence). CDR3 length equals 13 residues. This table comes from immunoSEQ multiplex PCR, and its TCRdb copy is limited to in-frame clones, with some not included. Among a few hundred thousand clones listed, about nine tenths were seen once. The TCR was taken from a woman in her 30s who had recovered from COVID-19. The sample was peripheral blood. The rearrangement uses TRBV19 and TRBJ1-1; TRBD1 aligns across 8 bases. CDR3 in amino acids: CASRDRPQTEAFF. CDR3 coding DNA: TGTGCCAGCCGGGACAGGCCCCAAACTGAAGCTTTCTTT.